This T cell receptor (beta chain) stems from a study of shared clonotypes between healthy human individuals. The assay was carried out at the deep level. The method was immunoSEQ multiplex PCR; TCRdb's version includes in-frame clones alone and lacks a portion of them. The sample lists about 1.5 million clones, 95% to 99% occurring once. Per the germline V gene, CDR1 is SGHRS and CDR2 is YFSETQ. V lost 4 bases and J lost 0; bases outside the gene matches: 6. There are 16 residues in the CDR3. What was sequenced was naive CD4+ T cells sorted from blood. Documented subset: CD45RA+ positively selected. This sequence joins TRBV5-1 and TRBJ1-4, with 7 bases identical to TRBD1. The TCR comes from a man aged 25-45 years in good health. Written as DNA, the CDR3 is TGCGCCAGCAGCATGGGACAGACTGCAACTAATGAAAAACTGTTTTTT. Its translation: CASSMGQTATNEKLFF. Full variable domain (outside the CDR3, taken from reference TRBV5-1 and TRBJ1-4): KAGVTQTPRYLIKTRGQQVTLSCSPISGHRSVSWYQQTPGQGLQFLFEYFSETQRNKGNFPGRFSGRQFSNSRSEMNVSTLELGDSALYLCASSMGQTATNEKLFFGSGTQLSVL.